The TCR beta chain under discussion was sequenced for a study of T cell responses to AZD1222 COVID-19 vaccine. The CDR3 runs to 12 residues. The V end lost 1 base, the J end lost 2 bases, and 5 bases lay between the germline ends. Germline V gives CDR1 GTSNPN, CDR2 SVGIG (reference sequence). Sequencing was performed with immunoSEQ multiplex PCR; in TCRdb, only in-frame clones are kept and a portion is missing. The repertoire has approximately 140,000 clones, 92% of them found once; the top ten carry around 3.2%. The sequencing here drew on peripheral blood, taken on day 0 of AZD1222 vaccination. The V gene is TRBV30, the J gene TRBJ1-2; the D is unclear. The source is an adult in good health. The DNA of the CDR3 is TGTGCCTGGAGTGCCCAGAACTATGGCTACACCTTC. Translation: CAWSAQNYGYTF.